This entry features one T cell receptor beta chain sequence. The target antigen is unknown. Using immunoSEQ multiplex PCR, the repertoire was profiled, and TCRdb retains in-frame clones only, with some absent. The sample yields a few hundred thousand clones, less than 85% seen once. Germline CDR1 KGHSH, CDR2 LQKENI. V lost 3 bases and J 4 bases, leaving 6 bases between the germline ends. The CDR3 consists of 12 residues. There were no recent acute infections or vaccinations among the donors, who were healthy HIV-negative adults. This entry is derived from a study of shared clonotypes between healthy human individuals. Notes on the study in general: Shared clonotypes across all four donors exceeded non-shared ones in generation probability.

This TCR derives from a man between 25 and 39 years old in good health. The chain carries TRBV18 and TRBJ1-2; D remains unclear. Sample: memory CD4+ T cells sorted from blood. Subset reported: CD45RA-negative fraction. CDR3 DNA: TGTGCCAGCTCACCGGAGGTCTATGGCTACACCTTC. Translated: CASSPEVYGYTF.